This entry features one T cell receptor beta chain sequence. Its antigen is unknown. CD45RO-negative, CCR7-positively selected cells formed the naive CD8 fraction, excluding terminally differentiated effector memory CD45RA+ cells. Donors included only healthy HIV-negative adults lacking recent acute infections or vaccinations. Here immunoSEQ multiplex PCR was the method, and the copy in TCRdb shows in-frame clones only, minus some. The sample has 1.5 million to 2.5 million clones; about 95% are singletons. These data originate in a study of shared clonotypes between healthy human individuals. General study points: Generation probability values for non-shared clonotypes were lower than those for clonotypes shared by all four donors. Estimated richness was generally greater in naive than memory subsets.

Germline lookup yields CDR1 SQVTM and CDR2 ANQGSEA. The CDR3 is 14 amino acids. The V gene is TRBV29-1, the J gene TRBJ2-7, with 12 nucleotides matching TRBD2. The TCR was taken from a man aged 18 to 30 in good health. Material: naive CD8+ T cells sorted from blood. The CDR3 sequence is CGELAGGFSYEQYF. For the CDR3, the DNA is TGCGGGGAACTAGCGGGAGGCTTCTCCTACGAGCAGTACTTC.